The TCR beta chain described here comes from a study of shared T cell receptors in the human thymus (TCRdb year 2021). Notes on the research overall: The study investigated the way shared, self-reactive T-cell receptor alpha chains are produced in the human thymus.

Note on this clone: It lacks a known antigen. One base away there is no much larger clone; base qualities are not given.

V is cut by 1 base and J by 6 bases, and the space between the germline ends is 7 bases. CDR1 and CDR2 are drawn from the germline V gene: SGHVS, FQNEAQ. The CDR3 runs 13 amino acids, cysteine and phenylalanine included. Only CDR3 DNA remains: 39 bases, in frame from the first base. The receptor library was made with the immunoSEQ multiplex PCR assay. TCRdb limited this immuneACCESS table to in-frame rearrangements with V and J called. A share of clones is missing; checked studies link under half to unresolved V genes, and the rest is unexplained. Recorded for this sample are a few hundred thousand clones; approximately 95% of them occurred a single time. The top ten clonotypes cover roughly 0.021% of the sample.

The chain links TRBV7-8 with TRBJ2-1; TRBD2 is possibly the D segment (5 matching bases). The TCR was taken from a human donor. Sequencing used thymocytes. The nucleotide sequence is TGTGCCAGCAGCTTAGTTAGCGCCAATGAGCAGTTCTTC. This translates into CASSLVSANEQFF.